This is a list of T cell receptor beta chains from one sample in a study of blood T cell repertoires in COVID-19. Assay used: immunoSEQ multiplex PCR; TCRdb lists only in-frame clones, some missing. The sample lists around 100,000 clones; more than 75% were seen once. Sequencing was carried out using peripheral blood. Receptors originate from a human donor in a cohort sampled during active COVID-19. Both conserved end residues are part of each CDR3. Fields, in order: V gene, D gene, J gene, clone size, CDR3 DNA, CDR3 protein. A D gene is named only where the DNA matches it firmly. A clone size is listed for some rows: how often the clone was seen (once, few, many), or a class if it is expanded.

V: TRBV29-1
D: .
J: TRBJ2-7
size: .
DNA: TGCAGCGTTGACGGGGGAGAGACCTACGAGCAGTACTTC
CDR3: CSVDGGETYEQYF

V: TRBV6-2/TRBV6-3
D: TRBD2
J: TRBJ2-7
size: .
DNA: TGTGCCAGCAGTAACGGGGACTACCAACCTCACTACGAGCAGTACTTC
CDR3: CASSNGDYQPHYEQYF

V: TRBV7-6
D: TRBD2
J: TRBJ2-2
size: .
DNA: TGTGCCAGCAGCCGGTCAACTAGCGGGAGAATCACCGGGGAGCTGTTTTTT
CDR3: CASSRSTSGRITGELFF

V: TRBV15
D: TRBD2
J: TRBJ2-7
size: .
DNA: TGTGCCACCAGCAGGGGAGGGGAAGACTACGAGCAGTACTTC
CDR3: CATSRGGEDYEQYF

V: TRBV27
D: .
J: TRBJ1-1
size: .
DNA: TGTGCCAGCAGCCCCCCCGGGACAATCTTTGAAGCTTTCTTT
CDR3: CASSPPGTIFEAFF

V: TRBV14
D: .
J: TRBJ2-7
size: .
DNA: TGTGCCAGCAGCCACCTTACTGGGTTGGGGAGTTCCTACGAGCAGTACTTC
CDR3: CASSHLTGLGSSYEQYF

V: TRBV7-6
D: TRBD1
J: TRBJ1-6
size: .
DNA: TGTGCCAGCAGCTTCGGGACAGGGAACTCACCCCTCCACTTT
CDR3: CASSFGTGNSPLHF

V: TRBV3-1/TRBV3-2
D: TRBD2
J: TRBJ2-7
size: .
DNA: TGTGCCAGCAGCCATTTTAGCGGGAGCGACGAGCAGTACTTC
CDR3: CASSHFSGSDEQYF

V: TRBV5-1
D: TRBD1
J: TRBJ2-7
size: .
DNA: TGCGCCAGCAGCGCAAACCGGGACAGGAGCTCCTACGAGCAGTACTTC
CDR3: CASSANRDRSSYEQYF

V: TRBV9
D: TRBD1
J: TRBJ1-4
size: .
DNA: TGTGCCAGCAGCGCACCGGGACAGGGAAGGGAAAAACTGTTTTTT
CDR3: CASSAPGQGREKLFF

V: TRBV3-1/TRBV3-2
D: .
J: TRBJ2-3
size: .
DNA: TGTGCCAGCAGCCCGGGGGAGGCAGATACGCAGTATTTT
CDR3: CASSPGEADTQYF

V: TRBV11-2
D: .
J: TRBJ2-2
size: .
DNA: TGTGCCAGCACCTCAGGACAGAACACCGGGGAGCTGTTTTTT
CDR3: CASTSGQNTGELFF

V: TRBV7-7
D: .
J: TRBJ2-2
size: few
DNA: TGTGCTAGCAGCGCTAGGGCGGGATCGAACACCGGGGAGCTGTTTTTT
CDR3: CASSARAGSNTGELFF

V: TRBV4-1
D: TRBD1
J: TRBJ1-1
size: .
DNA: TGCGCCAGCAGCCAATCGTCCGGGACAGGTGTTACTGAAGCTTTCTTT
CDR3: CASSQSSGTGVTEAFF

V: TRBV2
D: TRBD1
J: TRBJ2-1
size: .
DNA: TGTGCCGGTACTGGGACAGCCGATTCCTACAATGAGCAGTTCTTC
CDR3: CAGTGTADSYNEQFF

V: TRBV11-2
D: TRBD1
J: TRBJ1-6
size: .
DNA: TGTGCCAGCAGCTTAGTCACAGGGGTAGGTTCACCCCTCCACTTT
CDR3: CASSLVTGVGSPLHF

V: TRBV6-6
D: .
J: TRBJ1-1
size: .
DNA: TGTGCCGGAGGACAGAGGAACACTGAAGCTTTCTTT
CDR3: CAGGQRNTEAFF

V: TRBV2
D: .
J: TRBJ2-5
size: once
DNA: TGTGCCAGCAGTGCCGGTGGAGAAGAGACCCAGTACTTC
CDR3: CASSAGGEETQYF

V: TRBV11-2
D: .
J: TRBJ1-1
size: .
DNA: TGTGCCAGCAGCAGGGGCACGAACACTGAAGCTTTCTTT
CDR3: CASSRGTNTEAFF

V: TRBV9
D: .
J: TRBJ2-1
size: .
DNA: TGTGCCAGCAGCGTGACAGAATACAATGAGCAGTTCTTC
CDR3: CASSVTEYNEQFF

V: TRBV19
D: .
J: TRBJ1-3
size: .
DNA: TGTGCCAGTCCATCCCTCTATGGAAACACCATATATTTT
CDR3: CASPSLYGNTIYF

V: TRBV2
D: TRBD2
J: TRBJ2-1
size: .
DNA: TGTGCCAGCAGCGAATTCCCGGGACTAAGGTTCTTC
CDR3: CASSEFPGLRFF

V: TRBV2
D: .
J: TRBJ1-2
size: .
DNA: TGTGCCAGCAGTGAACAAGCCTATGGCTACACCTTC
CDR3: CASSEQAYGYTF

V: TRBV9
D: .
J: TRBJ1-2
size: .
DNA: TGTGCCAGCAGCGTAGACGGGAAACTCAACTATGGCTACACCTTC
CDR3: CASSVDGKLNYGYTF